The 20 T cell receptor beta chains below all came from one sample that was sequenced in a study of T cells expressing NK-cell markers. TCRdb re-called the 5' RACE reads and catalogs CDR3 proteins one per entry, DNA excluded. Its table records over 150,000 distinct CDR3 sequences. Sequenced material: blood T cells: a sorted CD56 or NKG2C T cell subset, CD4+ or CD8+ T cells, or bulk PBMC T cells (not recorded which). Source of these receptors: a woman between 45 and 65 years old in good health.

The chain couples TRBV11-2 to TRBJ2-7; TCRdb selects TRBD1, and the lack of DNA leaves this call unchecked. CDR1 and CDR2 (germline): SGHAT, FQNNGV. The CDR3 length is 15 residues. CDR3 amino acids: CASSSRTGTAYEQYF.

This rearrangement joins TRBV19 to TRBJ2-1; TCRdb's D call of TRBD2 is untestable without DNA. The CDR3 spans 14 residues. Germline loops: CDR1 LNHDA, CDR2 SQIVND (reference sequence). The CDR3 here is CASSIIAGYNEQFF.

The chain recombines TRBV5-5 with TRBJ1-4; TCRdb proposes TRBD1, but this gene call is untestable without DNA. This CDR3 is built from 13 residues. CDR1 is SGHKS, CDR2 YYEKEE, per germline (reference sequence). This chain's CDR3 is CASRDTGIEKLFF.

The rearrangement uses TRBV7-8 and TRBJ2-7. Germline V gives CDR1 SGHVS, CDR2 FQNEAQ. The CDR3 consists of 13 residues. CDR3 region: CASNMDGSYEQYF.

This CDR3 is CASSSLETQYF. J is TRBJ2-5 and V is TRBV25-1. The CDR3 has 11 residues. CDR1 MGHDK and CDR2 SYGVNS come from the germline V gene.

The chain couples TRBV5-5 to TRBJ2-1. In germline, CDR1 is SGHKS, CDR2 YYEKEE (reference sequence). CDR3 size: 15 residues. The CDR3 here is CASSLEDSSYNEQFF.

V and J are TRBV7-9 and TRBJ1-1. CDR3 length: 15 amino acids. From germline, CDR1 is SEHNR and CDR2 FQNEAQ (reference sequence). The CDR3: CASSLAMDYRTGAFF.

The chain joins TRBV11-2 to TRBJ2-1; TCRdb's D call, TRBD2, is unchecked because there is no DNA. CDR3 size: 17 residues. Germline V lookup: CDR1 SGHAT, CDR2 FQNNGV. The CDR3 loop reads CASSLAFRTSFGNEQFF.

This chain joins TRBV29-1 and TRBJ2-3; TCRdb calls TRBD2, which cannot be checked without DNA. The germline V gene encodes CDR1 SQVTM and CDR2 ANQGSEA. This CDR3 contains 11 residues. The CDR3 protein is CSAQREGSQYF.

The chain recombines TRBV30 with TRBJ1-3. The CDR3 consists of 14 residues. CDR1 and CDR2 from the germline V gene are GTSNPN and SVGIG (reference sequence). The CDR3: CAWSGINSGNTIYF.

V usage is TRBV27 and J usage is TRBJ2-2; lacking DNA, the TRBD1 call made by TCRdb goes unchecked. This CDR3 has 17 residues. Germline V CDR1 and CDR2: MNHEY, SMNVEV (reference sequence). The CDR3 protein is CASSLPYQQGAAGELFF.

The V call is TRBV7-9, the J call TRBJ2-4; lacking DNA, the TRBD1 call made by TCRdb goes unchecked. The CDR3 totals 16 residues. Germline CDR1 SEHNR, CDR2 FQNEAQ (reference sequence). The CDR3 loop is CASSYPGHLDKNIQYF.

V usage is TRBV7-6 and J usage is TRBJ2-7. CDR3 length equals 16 residues. The V gene's germline CDR1 is SGHVS and CDR2 FNYEAQ. CDR3 in amino acids: CASSGTTGKNPYEQYF.

V gene TRBV19 combines with J gene TRBJ2-1. This CDR3 comprises 14 residues. From germline, CDR1 is LNHDA and CDR2 SQIVND (reference sequence). The CDR3 sequence is CASSLQVTYNEQFF. The whole variable domain, filled in from reference TRBV19 and TRBJ2-1, reads DGGITQSPKYLFRKEGQNVTLSCEQNLNHDAMYWYRQDPGQGLRLIYYSQIVNDFQKGDIAEGYSVSREKKESFPLTVTSAQKNPTAFYLCASSLQVTYNEQFFGPGTRLTVL.

This chain uses TRBV5-5 with TRBJ2-1. CDR3 length equals 12 residues. CDR1 is SGHKS and CDR2 is YYEKEE in the germline V gene (reference sequence). The CDR3: CASSSSLGEQFF.

J is TRBJ2-7 and V is TRBV19; TCRdb's D call of TRBD1 is untestable without DNA. The CDR3 length is 14 residues. CDR1 is LNHDA and CDR2 is SQIVND in the germline V gene (reference sequence). CDR3 sequence: CASSILDRWNEQYF.

The chain joins TRBV27 to TRBJ2-7; the D gene TCRdb calls, TRBD2, cannot be checked with no DNA. This CDR3 region has 14 residues. Germline CDR1 reads MNHEY; CDR2 reads SMNVEV (reference sequence). The CDR3 is CASNDNSGIYEQYF.

The chain employs TRBV12-3 or TRBV12-4 and TRBJ2-3. This CDR3 comprises 13 residues. CDR3 sequence reads: CASSFSEADTQYF.

This chain connects TRBV12-3 or TRBV12-4 to TRBJ1-2. The CDR3 spans 12 residues. The CDR3 here is CASTGGNYGYTF.

This chain joins TRBV4-1 and TRBJ2-1; TCRdb calls TRBD2, which cannot be checked without DNA. The CDR3 has 13 amino acids. CDR1 is MGHRA and CDR2 is YSYEKL in the germline V gene. CDR3 in amino acids: CAAGSSSYNEQFF.